This T cell receptor (beta chain) was sequenced during a study of blood T cell repertoires in COVID-19. Original methodology: Reference gene primer amplification gave estimated nucleated cell counts. Using immunoSEQ multiplex PCR, the repertoire was profiled, and TCRdb retains in-frame clones only, with some absent. That table is the source of V, J and clone size, and D and trimming were worked out from the DNA. The repertoire holds approximately 140,000 clones, with roughly 85% as singletons. This CDR3 spans 14 amino acids. CDR1 MGHRA and CDR2 YSYEKL come from the germline V gene. Trimming cost V 1 base and J 8 bases; bases outside gene matches: 7.

The material sequenced was peripheral blood. This receptor was taken from a woman aged 60-75 years with COVID-19, enrolled during active disease. This rearrangement joins TRBV4-1 to TRBJ1-2, with 7 nucleotides matching TRBD1. The CDR3 nucleotides read TGCGCCAGCAGCCAAGGGGACAGTCTGGACGGCTACACCTTC. This gives the protein CASSQGDSLDGYTF.